What follows is one TCR beta chain and its context. Its antigen is still unknown. The sample holds no much larger clone one base away, and base qualities are not on file. The germline V gene provides CDR1 SGHTS and CDR2 YDEGEE. The trim is 7 bases for V and 8 bases for J, with a gap of 15 bases between the germline ends. The CDR3 runs 13 residues from the cysteine to the phenylalanine. The sequence is cut down to CDR3 DNA, 39 bases in frame from base 1. This record comes from a study of control samples from healthy donors and cancer patients (dated by TCRdb to 2020 to 2021). The library relied on the immunoSEQ multiplex PCR assay. TCRdb mirrors the immuneACCESS table, restricted to in-frame sequences. Some clones are absent from its copies; in checked studies, under half trace to an unresolved V gene, and the reason for the others is unknown. Across this sample there are about 94,000 clones, with 90% seen only once. Under 4% of the sample lies in the top ten.

Sequencing was carried out using blood. The rearrangement joined TRBV5-8 to TRBJ1-4, with the D segment identity uncertain. The sequence was collected from a woman aged 18-29 years in good health. The CDR3: CASGSGMPEKLFF. The DNA is TGTGCCAGCGGCTCAGGTATGCCGGAAAAACTGTTTTTT.